Listed below are T cell receptor beta chains from one sample, sequenced in a study of blood T cell repertoires in COVID-19. Only in-frame clones appear in the TCRdb table, and some are missing; sequencing was by immunoSEQ multiplex PCR. The sample yields about 230,000 clones, over 80% seen once. Sequencing was carried out using peripheral blood. The receptors derive from a middle-aged man with acute or convalescent COVID-19. Each CDR3 is given without its conserved first and last residue. The D gene is left open where the match is weak.

d_gene | v_gene | CDR3aa
TRBD1 | TRBV28 | ASSLPGGLNGELF
. | TRBV3-1/TRBV3-2 | ASSQVANNSPLH
. | TRBV18 | ASSDSGWDTEAF
TRBD1 | TRBV2 | ASRENRGETYEQY
. | TRBV19 | ASAQINQPQH
. | TRBV4-2 | ASSQDPVLSGANVLT
. | TRBV11-1 | ASSLARNLNTEAF
TRBD2 | TRBV3-1/TRBV3-2 | ASSPGLAVFYEQY
. | TRBV7-8 | ASSLDVGTKH
TRBD2 | TRBV29-1 | SVHPGTSGNEQF
. | TRBV2 | ASSPEETQY
. | TRBV18 | ASSPEREQF
. | TRBV27 | ASSPAGASGNTIY
. | TRBV7-8 | ASSLQPGVGYT
. | TRBV21-1 | ASSKELGHLQETQY
TRBD1 | TRBV2 | ASSERTGNEEQF
. | TRBV14 | ASSQTGSYNEQF
. | TRBV5-5 | ASSSDPSGAMNTEAF